This record looks at one TCR beta chain sequence and its context. This clone has more than one count but fewer than ten. The antigen it recognizes is unknown. No quality values exist for individual bases; no much larger clone is one base distant. The data were taken from a study of T cell responses to AZD1222 COVID-19 vaccine (dated by TCRdb to the early 2020s). Regarding the complete study: TCR sequencing was performed for 230 to 250 trial participants, of whom 207 were given two doses of AZD1222 and approximately 25 were given two doses of MenACWY control vaccine. Trial participants were enrolled into age subgroups of 18-55, 56-69 and 70-plus years, which contained roughly 150, 30 and 60 TCR-sequenced participants, respectively. The full study reports these points: Participants were mostly white British, with more females than males. The authors suggested clonal diversity may have been underestimated. The whole spike protein was spanned by vaccine-associated CD4 TCRs, and dominant responses were seen in regions 160-218 and 743-854. Because no day 14 peak-response samples were available, the repertoires could be characterized only after the peak T cell response. A significant rise in spike-specific TCR breadth and depth was observed after two AZD1222 doses relative to day 0 and relative to MenACWY recipients. Epitopes outside the regions mutated in the B.1.351 and B.1.1.7 variants were reportedly recognized by nearly half of the unique spike-specific TCRs. Conclusions about previously exposed vaccinees are limited because only five to seven AZD1222 recipients were SARS-CoV-2 seropositive at baseline. In the small 56-69-year group, the increase in depth fell short of significance, most likely because of low power.

The CDR3 regions of human TCRbeta chains were analyzed by immunosequencing. The study's own analysis went as follows. TCRs in the repertoires were compared against a reference library of SARS-CoV-2-specific TCRs that had been generated with the MIRA antigen-specificity platform. Breadth was defined as the fraction of unique TCRs that were SARS-CoV-2-associated, and depth was defined as the fraction of total T cells that were SARS-CoV-2-associated. Using the MIRA data, every spike-specific TCR was mapped to the spike region that the TCR reacted to and assigned to either a CD4 or a CD8 class. Log10-transformed breadth and depth values were compared by one-way ANOVA with Sidak's multiple comparisons tests. The table comes from immuneACCESS by way of TCRdb, which keeps in-frame sequences with V and J called. Part of the clones is missing from these tables; in studies checked, under half for an unresolved V gene and the rest for unknown reasons. V, J and clone size reflect that table, while D and trimming were determined from the DNA. The table for this sample lists fewer than 100,000 clones; 85% to 90% of them were counted only once. The ten top clones hold approximately 1.4% of the sample.

Measured from the cysteine to the phenylalanine, the CDR3 is 14 residues long. Only the CDR3 part of the read is kept: 42 bases, read in frame from the first base. Per the germline V gene, SQVTM is the CDR1 and ANQGSEA is the CDR2. V was cut back by 8 bases and J by 0 bases, leaving a gap of 14 bases between them. Sample time point, as interpreted from the label and publication: about 28 days (+/-7) after the second vaccine dose. AZD1222 recipients with second doses at about 4 weeks or about 12 weeks were pooled, because spike-specific TCR depth and breadth did not differ between schedules. The vaccinee samples were drawn from two UK trials, COV001 and COV002, one of which was a single-blind randomized controlled phase 2/3 trial testing AZD1222 (ChAdOx1 nCoV-19) in healthy adults. For TCRbeta chain sequencing, PBMC samples were collected from trial participants at day 0 and at day 28 after the second dose.

Here the chain combines TRBV29-1 and TRBJ1-5, with the D segment identity uncertain. Sequenced material: peripheral blood, taken 28 days after the second AZD1222 dose. This receptor was obtained from an adult who received the AZD1222 COVID-19 vaccine. The nucleotide sequence reads as follows: TGCAGCTCTCAACCGAGAGCTAGCAATCAGCCCCAGCATTTT. Protein translation: CSSQPRASNQPQHF.